A single sample gave rise to the 7 T cell receptor beta chains below, sequenced in a study of beta chain features in type 1 diabetes. Isolated RNA was reverse transcribed in full, so expressed TCRB transcripts were sequenced. Assay used: immunoSEQ multiplex PCR; TCRdb lists only in-frame clones, some missing. Here the sample spans some 500,000 clones, about an eighth being singletons. Sequencing used naive CD4+ T cells from blood. The receptors were sampled from a woman aged 18-29 years in good health.

The rearrangement joins TRBV29-1 to TRBJ2-7; either TRBD1 or TRBD2 may fit D (7 bases each). V lost 6 bases and J lost 1, with 16 bases in between. Germline CDR1 and CDR2: SQVTM and ANQGSEA. CDR3 size: 14 residues. The CDR3 region has the DNA TGCAGCGTCTACAGGGGAGGGGCATCCTACGAGCAGTACTTC. This gives the protein CSVYRGGASYEQYF.

This clone was counted only a few times. The chain uses TRBV14 and TRBJ1-6; D might be TRBD1 (6 bases). V was clipped by 4 bases and J by 10 bases, with 11 bases between them. There are 13 residues in the CDR3. Germline CDR1 and CDR2: SGHDN and FVKESK. The CDR3 DNA sequence: TGTGCCAGCAGCCCAGGGGTTAGGTCACCCCTCCACTTT. Translation gives CASSPGVRSPLHF.

Concerning this clone itself: The junction departs from the called germline gene at one end, perhaps through a read error. The rearrangement uses TRBV9 and TRBJ1-1; 7 nucleotides match TRBD1. CDR1 is SGDLS, CDR2 YYNGEE, per germline. The CDR3 runs 11 residues. For the CDR3, the DNA is TGTGCCAGCAGCAACACCCGAGGGACAGCCTTT. Its protein product is CASSNTRGTAF.

The chain carries TRBV7-3 and TRBJ2-5; D perhaps matches TRBD1 (6 bases). V dropped 5 bases and J dropped 2 bases, with 12 bases sitting between them. The CDR3 runs to 14 residues. Looked up from germline, CDR1 is SGHTA and CDR2 is FQGTGA. This CDR3 is CASSTGTPQETQYF. In DNA, the CDR3 is TGTGCCAGCAGCACCGGGACACCTCAAGAGACCCAGTACTTC.

This clone was picked up a small number of times. This rearrangement joins TRBV21-1 to TRBJ2-6; the D segment call TRBD2 is taken from the table without a DNA check. TRBV21-1 is a pseudogene segment. The CDR3 is made up of 16 amino acids. The CDR3 DNA reads TGTGCCAGCAGCAAAGTCGCGATCCCTGGGGCCAACGTCCTGACTTTC. Encoded protein: CASSKVAIPGANVLTF.

This clone was counted between two and nine times. CDR3: CASSQVTGAAYNEQFF. The CDR3, as DNA: TGTGCCAGCAGCCAGGTTACGGGAGCGGCCTACAATGAGCAGTTCTTC. The chain is built from TRBV14 and TRBJ2-1, with D possibly being TRBD2 (6 bases). V gave up 3 bases and J gave up 2 bases, with 14 bases separating them. CDR1 and CDR2 (germline): SGHDN, FVKESK. The CDR3 covers 16 residues.

The V gene is TRBV5-4, the J gene TRBJ2-3; D is undetermined. From germline, CDR1 is SGHNT and CDR2 YYREEE (reference sequence). The CDR3 covers 12 residues. Trimming took off 4 bases at V and 3 bases at J, with 6 bases between the two ends. The CDR3 spells CASSGVTDTQYF. The CDR3 nucleotides are TGTGCCAGCAGCGGGGTTACAGATACGCAGTATTTT.